This is a list of T cell receptor beta chains from one sample in a study of OX40 agonist ivuxolimab in advanced cancers. Data came from immunoSEQ multiplex PCR; TCRdb stores just in-frame clones and leaves some out. The data contain 70,000 or so clones, about 90% of them singletons. Sequenced material: CD4+ or CD8+ T cells sorted from blood, taken in a trial of the OX40 agonist ivuxolimab. Receptor source: an adult with an advanced solid tumor such as melanoma, head and neck, liver or kidney cancer. The CDR3 runs from the conserved cysteine through the conserved F or W. D genes are given only for firm matches. The size entry is marked missing in some rows and otherwise reads once, few, many or a size class.

V	size	D	J	CDR3	DNA
TRBV9	-	-	TRBJ2-5	CASSVDVGLETQYF	TGTGCCAGCAGCGTAGACGTCGGTTTAGAGACCCAGTACTTC
TRBV29-1	-	-	TRBJ2-1	CSVEQGVGNEQFF	TGCAGCGTTGAACAGGGCGTAGGGAATGAGCAGTTCTTC
TRBV5-1	-	-	TRBJ1-1	CASSLTGFDTEAFF	TGCGCCAGCAGCTTGACAGGGTTCGACACTGAAGCTTTCTTT
TRBV27	once	-	TRBJ1-2	CASRSAGVYYGYTF	TGTGCCAGCAGATCCGCAGGGGTTTACTATGGCTACACCTTC
TRBV14	once	TRBD2	TRBJ2-1	CASSQVASGFHEQFF	TGTGCCAGCAGCCAAGTGGCTAGCGGGTTTCATGAGCAGTTCTTC
TRBV27	-	TRBD1	TRBJ2-7	CASSPGTVGTYEQYF	TGTGCCAGCAGTCCCGGGACAGTGGGAACCTACGAGCAGTACTTC
TRBV19	-	-	TRBJ1-1	CASTQGTEAFF	TGTGCCAGTACCCAAGGGACTGAAGCTTTCTTT
TRBV9	-	-	TRBJ2-5	CASSAGGGLVGETQYF	TGTGCCAGCAGCGCCGGAGGAGGTCTAGTTGGGGAGACCCAGTACTTC
TRBV11-2	-	-	TRBJ2-2	CASSSGQPTGELFF	TGTGCCAGCAGCTCAGGACAGCCCACCGGGGAGCTGTTTTTT
TRBV9	-	-	TRBJ2-6	CASSVNTGASSGANVLTF	TGTGCCAGCAGCGTAAATACAGGCGCCTCCTCTGGGGCCAACGTCCTGACTTTC
TRBV27	-	TRBD1	TRBJ1-5	CASSLLTGTGVYQPQHF	TGTGCCAGCAGTTTATTGACCGGGACAGGGGTTTATCAGCCCCAGCATTTT
TRBV7-7	once	TRBD1	TRBJ2-7	CASGFWDRTYEQYF	TGTGCCAGCGGTTTTTGGGACAGGACTTACGAGCAGTACTTC
TRBV6-1	-	-	TRBJ2-5	CASSRWETQYF	TGTGCCAGCAGTCGATGGGAGACCCAGTACTTC
TRBV9	-	TRBD2	TRBJ2-7	CASSVGSGGPTGEQYF	TGTGCCAGCAGCGTAGGGAGCGGGGGGCCTACGGGGGAGCAGTACTTC
TRBV25-1	-	-	TRBJ2-3	CASSDGQEGDTQYF	TGTGCCAGCAGTGACGGACAGGAGGGAGATACGCAGTATTTT
TRBV15	few	-	TRBJ1-2	CATSSLISDYGYTF	TGTGCCACCAGCAGTCTCATAAGTGACTATGGCTACACCTTC
TRBV7-6	-	TRBD1	TRBJ1-6	CASGAGGGSPLHF	TGTGCCAGCGGGGCAGGGGGCGGTTCACCCCTCCACTTT
TRBV6-6	-	-	TRBJ1-2	CASLHPSYGYTF	TGTGCCAGTCTCCACCCTAGCTATGGCTACACCTTC
TRBV6-1	-	TRBD1	TRBJ2-7	CASSPGQEYYEQYF	TGTGCCAGCAGCCCGGGACAGGAATACTACGAGCAGTACTTC
TRBV9	-	-	TRBJ2-7	CASSVGSGASYEQYF	TGTGCCAGCAGCGTAGGTAGCGGAGCCTCCTACGAGCAGTACTTC
TRBV13	-	-	TRBJ2-5	CASSSRGEETQYF	TGTGCCAGCAGTAGCAGGGGGGAGGAGACCCAGTACTTC
TRBV5-1	once	TRBD1	TRBJ1-1	CASSPGTGVAFF	TGCGCCAGCAGCCCAGGGACAGGGGTCGCTTTCTTT
TRBV18	-	TRBD2	TRBJ2-5	CASSLTYGGGEETQYF	TGTGCCAGCTCACTAACATACGGCGGGGGGGAAGAGACCCAGTACTTC
TRBV13	-	-	TRBJ2-5	CASSLEHSQETQYF	TGTGCCAGCAGCTTAGAGCACAGCCAAGAGACCCAGTACTTC
TRBV6-5	-	-	TRBJ1-3	CASRGARNTIYF	TGTGCCAGCCGGGGGGCAAGAAACACCATATATTTT
TRBV19	-	TRBD1	TRBJ2-7	CASSPTGGGVYEQYF	TGTGCCAGTAGTCCGACAGGGGGCGGCGTTTACGAGCAGTACTTC